The TCR beta chain described here comes from a study of cytomegalovirus exposure and HLA in healthy donors. As for the study in general: As released early, the data held roughly 85 million unique TCRs from HLA-typed donors.

Germline CDR1 and CDR2: SGHVS and FNYEAQ. V gave up 0 bases and J gave up 2 bases, with 9 bases separating them. The CDR3 consists of 15 residues. This PCR relied on a set of 60 Vbeta primers and 13 Jbeta primers. Under the authors' procedure: As a later analysis found, there were 82 million or so unique TCR beta chains, of which roughly 11 million were shared. Clones were sequenced by immunoSEQ multiplex PCR, and TCRdb holds only the in-frame ones, with some missing. V and J calls and clone size are those listed in that table; D and trimming were worked out from the DNA. This table holds about 140,000 clones, about three quarters found once. Regarding the study as a whole: An analysis was carried out at a later point. It showed that HLA-associated TCR beta chains were more clonally expanded than equally common non-associated chains. TCR beta V- and J-gene trimming was later associated with a missense DCLRE1C variant.

This clone was recorded a few times. Its antigen is still unknown. This TCR derives from a man younger than 35 in good health and CMV-seronegative. Specimen: PBMCs. The gene calls are TRBV7-6 and TRBJ2-3, with D maybe TRBD2 (6 bases). The CDR3 spells CASSLALASTDTQYF. CDR3 DNA sequence: TGTGCCAGCAGCTTAGCACTAGCCTCCACAGATACGCAGTATTTT.